These 21 T cell receptor beta chains share one sample of origin, sequenced in a study of T cell responses to AZD1222 COVID-19 vaccine. Method: immunoSEQ multiplex PCR; TCRdb's copy keeps in-frame clones and lacks some. The sample carries about 130,000 clones, roughly 94% recorded once. This specimen was peripheral blood, taken on day 0 of AZD1222 vaccination. Receptor source: an adult in good health.

The gene calls are TRBV5-4 and TRBJ1-1, with D perhaps TRBD1 (5 bases). The CDR3 length is 14 residues. Trimming stripped 0 bases from V and 3 bases from J, with 9 bases between. From germline, CDR1 is SGHNT and CDR2 YYREEE (reference sequence). The CDR3 bases are TGTGCCAGCAGCTTGGAAGGGACCGACACTGAAGCTTTCTTT. Translating it yields CASSLEGTDTEAFF.

This chain connects TRBV7-8 to TRBJ2-7; a weak D match, TRBD1 (5 bases). Trimming removed 2 bases from V and 2 bases from J, with 10 bases in between. The CDR3 extends over 14 amino acids. Germline V gene data show CDR1 as SGHVS and CDR2 as FQNEAQ. In nucleotides, the CDR3 is TGTGCCAGCAGCTTACAGTTGACAGCCTACGAGCAGTACTTC. It encodes CASSLQLTAYEQYF.

The CDR3 coding sequence is TGTGCCAGCAGTGAAATGGGGGCGAGCCGAGTATACGAGCAGTACTTC. It specifies CASSEMGASRVYEQYF. V gene TRBV6-1 combines with J gene TRBJ2-7, with a tentative D call TRBD1 (6 bases). The ends were cut back, 2 bases at V and 4 bases at J, with 18 bases in the middle. The CDR3 sequence is 16 residues long. Germline V CDR1 and CDR2: MNHNS, SASEGT.

The chain joins TRBV27 to TRBJ1-6; D may be TRBD1 (5 bases). CDR3 length: 15 amino acids. Germline V gives CDR1 MNHEY, CDR2 SMNVEV (reference sequence). V was shortened by 5 bases and J by 3 bases, with 11 bases between the two germline ends. CDR3 nucleotide sequence: TGTGCCAGCAGTAACGTCCAGGGCTATAATTCACCCCTCCACTTT. Protein sequence: CASSNVQGYNSPLHF.

This clone was seen just once. This chain joins TRBV18 and TRBJ1-4, with TRBD1 as a possible D gene (5 bases). V shed 2 bases and J shed 5 bases, with 12 bases lying between them. CDR1 is KGHSH and CDR2 is LQKENI in the germline V gene. The CDR3 consists of 15 residues. This CDR3 reads CASSPSNRPNEKLFF. The DNA for the CDR3 is TGTGCCAGCTCACCATCTAACAGGCCGAATGAAAAACTGTTTTTT.

The V gene is TRBV7-2, the J gene TRBJ1-3; D unclear. The germline V and J ends were trimmed by 7 bases and 0 bases, with 10 bases remaining between them. CDR3 length equals 14 residues. Germline CDR1 reads SGHTA; CDR2 reads FQGNSA. The chain's CDR3 is CASNEDISGNTIYF. Written as DNA, the CDR3 is TGTGCCAGCAACGAAGACATCTCTGGAAACACCATATATTTT.

In regard to this clone: The junction departs from the called germline gene at one end, perhaps through a read error. The chain couples TRBV7-7 to TRBJ1-2; 7 positions match TRBD1. The CDR3 sequence is 20 residues long. In germline, CDR1 is SSHAT, CDR2 FNYEAQ (reference sequence). The CDR3 spells CASNKREAGGRGRANYGYTF. The CDR3 DNA follows: TGTGCTAGCAACAAGAGAGAGGCGGGTGGCAGGGGGAGGGCTAACTATGGCTACACCTTC.

V and J are TRBV7-9 and TRBJ2-1, with D perhaps TRBD1 or TRBD2 (5 bases each). Trimming stripped 2 bases from V and 15 bases from J, with 20 bases between. CDR1 is SEHNR and CDR2 is FQNEAQ in the germline V gene (reference sequence). The CDR3 is made up of 14 amino acids. The CDR3 DNA reads as TGTGCCAGCAGCTTATATGGGACCGAGGGCGGGCGGTTCTTC. Translating gives CASSLYGTEGGRFF.

The rearrangement joins TRBV5-4 to TRBJ1-3; a weak D match, TRBD1 (6 bases). This CDR3 region has 16 residues. Germline CDR1 reads SGHNT; CDR2 reads YYREEE (reference sequence). The V end was cut by 4 bases, the J end by 0 bases, with 14 bases between. The CDR3: CASSHNREGSGNTIYF. CDR3 nucleotide sequence: TGTGCCAGCAGCCACAACAGGGAGGGCTCTGGAAACACCATATATTTT.

V and J are TRBV28 and TRBJ1-5; possible D gene TRBD1, 5 bases. CDR1 is MDHEN and CDR2 is SYDVKM in the germline V gene. The CDR3 length is 17 residues. V was shortened by 0 bases and J by 1 base, with 13 bases between the two germline ends. The CDR3 DNA reads TGTGCCAGCAGTTTATGGCGGGGGGTAATAAGCAATCAGCCCCAGCATTTT. This codes for CASSLWRGVISNQPQHF. Using reference TRBV28 and TRBJ1-5 for the parts outside the CDR3, the full variable domain is DVKVTQSSRYLVKRTGEKVFLECVQDMDHENMFWYRQDPGLGLRLIYFSYDVKMKEKGDIPEGYSVSREKKERFSLILESASTNQTSMYLCASSLWRGVISNQPQHFGDGTRLSIL.

This clone came up once. This chain connects TRBV2 to TRBJ1-5, with TRBD1 identical over 7 bases. The CDR3 is 12 residues long. Trimming took 4 bases from V and 6 from J; bases not matched to a gene: 0. Germline loops: CDR1 SNHLY, CDR2 FYNNEI. For the CDR3, the DNA is TGTGCCAGCAGTGGGGACAGTCAGCCCCAGCATTTT. Translating gives CASSGDSQPQHF.

V is TRBV5-1 and J is TRBJ2-1, with TRBD2 identical over 8 bases. The CDR3 extends over 18 amino acids. Per the germline V gene, CDR1 is SGHRS and CDR2 is YFSETQ. V was pared by 1 base and J by 2 bases, with 11 bases of the junction left unmatched. The CDR3 DNA reads as TGCGCCAGCAGCTTGAGGCGTGACGGGGGGGTGACCTACAATGAGCAGTTCTTC. It specifies CASSLRRDGGVTYNEQFF.

Turning to this clone: The junction departs from the called germline gene at one end, perhaps through a read error. This chain links TRBV7-7 with TRBJ2-7; possibly TRBD2 for D (5 bases). CDR3 length equals 13 residues. Germline V gene lookup returns CDR1 SSHAT and CDR2 FNYEAQ (reference sequence). CDR3 bases: TGTGCTAGCAGCCCCAGCGGTATGGGCGAGCAGTACTTC. Translating it yields CASSPSGMGEQYF.

This chain connects TRBV2 to TRBJ2-7; either TRBD1 or TRBD2 may supply D (7 bases each). Germline V gives CDR1 SNHLY, CDR2 FYNNEI. This CDR3 contains 14 residues. Trimming cost V 4 bases and J 1 base, with 11 bases left between them. Here the CDR3 reads CASSVQGGSYEQYF. The CDR3, as DNA: TGTGCCAGCAGTGTTCAGGGGGGGTCCTACGAGCAGTACTTC.

This chain links TRBV5-6 with TRBJ1-4; D may be TRBD1 (5 bases). Germline values: CDR1 SGHDT, CDR2 YYEEEE. CDR3 length: 14 residues. Trimming shortened V by 2 bases and J by 7 bases, and 12 bases separated the two germline ends. CDR3 coding DNA: TGTGCCAGCAGCTTCCAGGGCGGGGGTGAAAAACTGTTTTTT. Its protein product is CASSFQGGGEKLFF.

V is TRBV2 and J is TRBJ2-7; D is unclear. This CDR3 is built from 13 residues. The germline gives CDR1 SNHLY, CDR2 FYNNEI. Trimming took 8 bases from V and 0 from J, leaving 11 bases between them. CDR3: CASGRDISYEQYF. Written as DNA, the CDR3 is TGTGCCAGCGGCAGAGACATCTCCTACGAGCAGTACTTC. Drawing the rest from reference TRBV2 and TRBJ2-7, the complete variable domain is EPEVTQTPSHQVTQMGQEVILRCVPISNHLYFYWYRQILGQKVEFLVSFYNNEISEKSEIFDDQFSVERPDGSNFTLKIRSTKLEDSAMYFCASGRDISYEQYFGPGTRLTVT.

The chain couples TRBV5-4 to TRBJ1-2; D is perhaps TRBD1 (6 bases). The ends were cut back, 4 bases at V and 8 bases at J, with 15 bases in the middle. The CDR3 extends over 13 amino acids. The germline V gene encodes CDR1 SGHNT and CDR2 YYREEE (reference sequence). CDR3 region: CASSIATGDGYTF. The CDR3 nucleotides read TGTGCCAGCAGCATTGCGACAGGAGACGGCTACACCTTC.

V and J are TRBV28 and TRBJ1-1; possibly TRBD1 for D (5 bases). This CDR3 spans 15 amino acids. The germline gives CDR1 MDHEN, CDR2 SYDVKM. Deletions cut 6 bases from V and 4 bases from J, with 18 bases between. CDR3 sequence reads: CASRIQEQRGTEAFF. CDR3 DNA sequence: TGTGCCAGCAGGATACAAGAGCAGAGGGGCACTGAAGCTTTCTTT.

This clone was recorded once. V gene TRBV7-8 combines with J gene TRBJ2-1; 7 nucleotides line up with TRBD2. V lost 0 bases, J lost 9 bases, and 2 bases stayed unmatched. CDR1 and CDR2 (germline): SGHVS, FQNEAQ. CDR3 length: 13 residues. CDR3 sequence (DNA): TGTGCCAGCAGCTTAGCGCGGGGGAGTGAGCAGTTCTTC. Amino acid sequence: CASSLARGSEQFF.

The chain couples TRBV30 to TRBJ1-5, with 8 bases lining up with TRBD1. The CDR3 sequence is 14 residues long. Germline V gives CDR1 GTSNPN, CDR2 SVGIG (reference sequence). V trimming: 2 bases; J trimming: 5 bases; junction bases outside the gene matches: 5. The CDR3: CAWSLQGGHQPQHF. CDR3 DNA sequence: TGTGCCTGGAGTTTACAGGGGGGCCATCAGCCCCAGCATTTT.

The chain joins TRBV6-2 or TRBV6-3 to TRBJ2-7, with 9 bases identical to TRBD1. This CDR3 contains 15 residues. In germline, CDR1 is MNHEY, CDR2 SVGEGT. J was trimmed by 4 bases and V by 2 bases; bases with no gene match: 6. CDR3: CASSYPPGQGYEQYF. The CDR3 DNA reads TGTGCCAGCAGTTACCCCCCGGGACAGGGATACGAGCAGTACTTC.